Here is one T cell receptor beta chain with its context. This sample was taken from a study of blood T cell repertoires in COVID-19. The repertoire was sequenced with immunoSEQ multiplex PCR; TCRdb's copy has only in-frame clones and lacks some. The sample records about 280,000 clones, roughly 85% being singletons. CDR1 and CDR2 from the germline V gene are MDHEN and SYDVKM. V trimming: 5 bases; J trimming: 1 base; junction bases outside the gene matches: 16. The CDR3 is made up of 18 amino acids. The sequence was obtained from a middle-aged man with active or convalescent COVID-19. The V call is TRBV28, the J call TRBJ1-2; 7 bases fit TRBD1. The sample comprised peripheral blood. The CDR3 region is CASSMTSRDSGNNYGYTF. The CDR3 coding sequence is TGTGCCAGCAGTATGACGTCCCGGGACAGTGGAAATAACTATGGCTACACCTTC.